This T cell receptor beta chain derives from a study of cytomegalovirus exposure and HLA in healthy donors. Background on the study: Researchers previously reported finding 117 million unique TCR beta sequences from about 179 million T cells. Overall study findings and caveats: At a 0.05 false discovery rate, a later analysis found 18,000 or so TCR beta sequences to be associated with HLA alleles.

It was with 60 Vbeta and 13 Jbeta primers that the PCR ran. The repertoire was sequenced with immunoSEQ multiplex PCR; TCRdb's copy has only in-frame clones and lacks some. The profile covers 130,000 to 150,000 clones, with approximately 80% appearing a single time and 2.4% taken by the ten largest. Likely unrecorded immune exposures existed in these nominally healthy donors. Concerning this clone itself: The antigen is undetermined.

The germline gives CDR1 SEHNR, CDR2 FQNEAQ (reference sequence). Germline trimming cut 4 bases from V and 3 bases from J; bases unmatched to any gene: 5. CDR3 size: 14 residues. This TCR came from a woman in her late teens or twenties in good health and CMV-seropositive. This chain connects TRBV7-9 to TRBJ1-1; TRBD1 agrees at 7 bases. The sequenced sample was PBMCs. The CDR3 region has the DNA TGTGCCAGCAGCTCCCAGGGACAGCACACTGAAGCTTTCTTT. This sequence encodes CASSSQGQHTEAFF.